This entry is about one TCR beta chain. These data are taken from a study of blood T cell repertoires in COVID-19. Study-level background: From T cells, B-cell-depleted T cells, or PBMCs came the material, which was cDNA or gDNA.

The germline V and J ends were trimmed by 3 bases and 6 bases, with 2 bases remaining between them. This CDR3 has 11 residues. Original processing notes: Reference gene primers were amplified, and this amplification served to estimate nucleated cell counts. Measured with immunoSEQ multiplex PCR; TCRdb has only the in-frame clones, and not every one. From that table come the V and J calls and clone size; the DNA was used to work out D and trimming. The data hold about 160,000 clones, with over 70% observed a single time. This sequence was found in a woman aged 80 or over with active or convalescent COVID-19. What was sequenced was peripheral blood. The chain links TRBV12-3 or TRBV12-4 to TRBJ2-2; D gene unclear. CDR3 region: CASSFAGELFF. The CDR3, as DNA: TGTGCCAGCAGTTTCGCCGGGGAGCTGTTTTTT.